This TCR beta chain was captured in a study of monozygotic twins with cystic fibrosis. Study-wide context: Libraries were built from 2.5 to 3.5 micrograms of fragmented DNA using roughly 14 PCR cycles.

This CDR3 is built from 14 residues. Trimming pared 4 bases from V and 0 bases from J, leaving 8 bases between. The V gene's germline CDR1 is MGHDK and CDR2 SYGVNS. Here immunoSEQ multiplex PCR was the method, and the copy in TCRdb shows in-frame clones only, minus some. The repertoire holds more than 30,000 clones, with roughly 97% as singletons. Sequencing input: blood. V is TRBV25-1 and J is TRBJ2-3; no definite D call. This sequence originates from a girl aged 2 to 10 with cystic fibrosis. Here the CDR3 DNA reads TGTGCCAGCAGTGGATTCGGGAGCACAGATACGCAGTATTTT. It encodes CASSGFGSTDTQYF. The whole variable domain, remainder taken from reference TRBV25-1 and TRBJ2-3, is EADIYQTPRYLVIGTGKKITLECSQTMGHDKMYWYQQDPGMELHLIHYSYGVNSTEKGDLSSESTVSRIRTEHFPLTLESARPSHTSQYLCASSGFGSTDTQYFGPGTRLTVL.